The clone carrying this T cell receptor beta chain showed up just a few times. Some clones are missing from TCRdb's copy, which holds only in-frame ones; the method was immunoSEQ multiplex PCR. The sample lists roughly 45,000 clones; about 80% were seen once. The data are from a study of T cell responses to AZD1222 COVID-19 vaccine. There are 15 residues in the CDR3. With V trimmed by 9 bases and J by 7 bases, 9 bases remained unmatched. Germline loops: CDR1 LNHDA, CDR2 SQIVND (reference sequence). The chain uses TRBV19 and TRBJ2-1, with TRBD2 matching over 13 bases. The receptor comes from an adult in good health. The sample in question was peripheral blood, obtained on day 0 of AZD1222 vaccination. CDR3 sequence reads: CARLRTSGSGNEQFF. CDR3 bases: TGTGCCAGGCTTAGGACTAGCGGGAGTGGGAATGAGCAGTTCTTC.